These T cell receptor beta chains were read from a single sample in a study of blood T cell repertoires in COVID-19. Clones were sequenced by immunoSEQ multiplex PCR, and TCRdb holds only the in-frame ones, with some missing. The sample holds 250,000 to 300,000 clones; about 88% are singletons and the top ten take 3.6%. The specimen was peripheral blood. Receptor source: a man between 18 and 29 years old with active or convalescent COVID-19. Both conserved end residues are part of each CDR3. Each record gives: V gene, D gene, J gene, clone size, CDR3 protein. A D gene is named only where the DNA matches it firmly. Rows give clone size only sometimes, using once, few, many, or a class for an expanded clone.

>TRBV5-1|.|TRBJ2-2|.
CASSLKPPRGTGELFF
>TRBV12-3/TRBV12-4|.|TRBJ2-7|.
CASSLGGPYEQYF
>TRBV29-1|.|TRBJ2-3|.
CSEGGPSPDTQYF
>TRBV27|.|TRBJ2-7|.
CASSPPAKGEQYF
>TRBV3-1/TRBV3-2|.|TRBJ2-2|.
CASSQDERGTGELFF
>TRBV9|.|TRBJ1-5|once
CASSAGEGTQHF
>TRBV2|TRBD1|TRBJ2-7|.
CASSYTGTVNEQYF
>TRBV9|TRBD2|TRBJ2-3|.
CPRRGGGPSGRDTDTQYF
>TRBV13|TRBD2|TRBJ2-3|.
CASSSRLAGGPLPSDTQYF
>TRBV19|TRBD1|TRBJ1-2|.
CASNTGGADYGYTF
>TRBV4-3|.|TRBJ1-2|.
CASSQNRARGYTF
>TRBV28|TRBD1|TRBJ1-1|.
CASSINPGDRGGTEAFF
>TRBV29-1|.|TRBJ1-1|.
CSVEDGRVRAFF
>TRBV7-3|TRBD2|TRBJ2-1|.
CASRPGTSGGAGQFF
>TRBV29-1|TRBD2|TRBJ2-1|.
CSVELAGGPDPYNEQFF
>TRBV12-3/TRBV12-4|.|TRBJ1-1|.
CASSFARGTEAFF
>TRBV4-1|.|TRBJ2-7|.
CASSQERGSYEQYF
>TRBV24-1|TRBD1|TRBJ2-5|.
CATSDSIQGSWETQYF
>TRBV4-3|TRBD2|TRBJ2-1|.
CASSQTLAGGGANEQFF
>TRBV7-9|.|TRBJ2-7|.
CASSLAGGIDEQYF
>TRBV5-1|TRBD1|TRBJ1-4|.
CASSFGQGNEKLFF
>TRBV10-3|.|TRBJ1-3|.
CAISESEEGRTSGNTIYF
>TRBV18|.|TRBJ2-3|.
CASSLNVADTSTDTQYF
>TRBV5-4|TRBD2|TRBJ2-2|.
CASSAFSGRGVTGELFF
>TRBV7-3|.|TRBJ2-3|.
CASSPRGTDTQYF
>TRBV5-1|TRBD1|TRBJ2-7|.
CASSETGDYEQYF
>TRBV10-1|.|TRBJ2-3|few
CASGAASTDTQYF
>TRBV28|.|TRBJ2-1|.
CASTWAGVGYNEQFF
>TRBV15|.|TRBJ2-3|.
CATSSLADTQYF
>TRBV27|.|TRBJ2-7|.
CASSPSLSFSSYEQYF
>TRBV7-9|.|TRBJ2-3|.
CASSGPGRWRNTDTQYF
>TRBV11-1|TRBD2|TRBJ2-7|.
CASSPGLASEQYF
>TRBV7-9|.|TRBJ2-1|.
CATSPWEDYNEQFF
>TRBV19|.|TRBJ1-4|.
CASSTVFDEKLFF
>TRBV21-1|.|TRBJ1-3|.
CASSKVGHSGNTIYF
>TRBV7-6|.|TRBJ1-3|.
CASSLPWSSGNTIYF
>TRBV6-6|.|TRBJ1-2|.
CATETESGYTF